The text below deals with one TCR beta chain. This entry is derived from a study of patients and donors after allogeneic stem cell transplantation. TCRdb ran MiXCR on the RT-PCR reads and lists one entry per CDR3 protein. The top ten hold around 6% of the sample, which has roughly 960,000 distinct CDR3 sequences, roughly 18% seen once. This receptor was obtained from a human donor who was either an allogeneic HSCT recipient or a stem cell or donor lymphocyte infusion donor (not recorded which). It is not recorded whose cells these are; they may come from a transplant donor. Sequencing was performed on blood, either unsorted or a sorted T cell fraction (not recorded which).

CDR3: CASSPGQDEKLFF. CDR3 DNA: TGCGCCAGCAGCCCCGGACAGGATGAAAAACTGTTTTTT. The gene calls are TRBV5-1 and TRBJ1-4; 7 bases line up with TRBD1. Trimming removed 4 bases from V and 6 bases from J; junction bases left unmatched: 3. Per germline, CDR1 SGHRS and CDR2 YFSETQ. The CDR3 length is 13 residues.